These T cell receptor beta chains were read from a single sample in a study of blood T cell repertoires in COVID-19. Assay used: immunoSEQ multiplex PCR; TCRdb lists only in-frame clones, some missing. The table records around 200,000 clones, 86% of them present only once. Sequenced: peripheral blood. All receptors derive from a man between 65 and 85 years old with acute or convalescent COVID-19. CDR3s include the opening cysteine and the closing phenylalanine or tryptophan. D genes are given only for firm matches. A clone size is listed for some rows: how often the clone was seen (once, few, many), or a class if it is expanded.

>.|.|TRBJ1-2|TRBV2
TGTGCCAGCAGTGTGTGGGGGGGAGGCTACACCTTC
CASSVWGGGYTF
>TRBD2|once|TRBJ2-1|TRBV5-5
TGTGCCAGTACCGGACTAGCGTCTCACGATGAGCAGTTCTTC
CASTGLASHDEQFF
>.|once|TRBJ1-1|TRBV6-5
TGTGCCAGCGCACCCGGGTCTTCGTCAGCTTTCTTT
CASAPGSSSAFF
>.|few|TRBJ2-7|TRBV7-9
TGTGCCAGCAGCTTAATGGGACAAAACTACGAGCAGTACTTC
CASSLMGQNYEQYF
>.|.|TRBJ2-2|TRBV10-3
TGTGCCATCAGCGGGACTTCGAACACCGGGGAGCTGTTTTTT
CAISGTSNTGELFF
>.|.|TRBJ2-3|TRBV5-1
TGCGCCAGCACCCCTCTCGGGGGATTCACAGATACGCAGTATTTT
CASTPLGGFTDTQYF
>.|.|TRBJ1-5|TRBV19
TGTGCCAGTAGTACCAGACACGATAGCAATCAGCCCCAGCATTTT
CASSTRHDSNQPQHF
>TRBD1|few|TRBJ1-2|TRBV5-1
TGCGCCAGCAGCCGCGAAGGACAGGTCGATGGCTACACCTTC
CASSREGQVDGYTF
>TRBD2|.|TRBJ2-1|TRBV9
TGTGCCAGCAGCGTAGCGGGCCAGCGGGACCACAATGAGCAGTTCTTC
CASSVAGQRDHNEQFF
>.|once|TRBJ2-2|TRBV6-2/TRBV6-3
TGTGCCAGCAGTAAATACAGGATCGGCACCGGGGAGCTGTTTTTT
CASSKYRIGTGELFF
>.|.|TRBJ1-4|TRBV28
TGTGCCACTCAAATGGGAGGGGAAAAACTGTTTTTT
CATQMGGEKLFF
>.|.|TRBJ2-1|TRBV5-5
TGTGCCAGCAGCAAGGACAGCTACAATGAGCAGTTCTTC
CASSKDSYNEQFF
>.|many|TRBJ2-3|TRBV29-1
TGCAGCGTTGATGTACGGGTCAGCACAGATACGCAGTATTTT
CSVDVRVSTDTQYF
>TRBD2|.|TRBJ2-3|TRBV7-9
TGTGCCAGCAGCCCCGGGACTAGCGGGAGTGGGGATACGCAGTATTTT
CASSPGTSGSGDTQYF
>.|.|TRBJ1-1|TRBV10-3
TGTGCCATCAAACAGGGTATGGGGAACACTGAAGCTTTCTTT
CAIKQGMGNTEAFF
>TRBD1|.|TRBJ2-5|TRBV19
TGTGCCAGTACCCGGAACAGGGGTGAGACCCAGTACTTC
CASTRNRGETQYF
>.|.|TRBJ1-3|TRBV9
TGTGCCAGCGGAGTAAACTCTGGAAACACCATATATTTT
CASGVNSGNTIYF
>TRBD2|.|TRBJ2-3|TRBV3-1/TRBV3-2
TGTGCCAGCAGCCAAACGTGGGGGGGGAGCGGGGACACAGATACGCAGTATTTT
CASSQTWGGSGDTDTQYF
>.|.|TRBJ2-1|TRBV15
TGTGCCACCAGCAGAGATCCCTTAAGTGGGGGCAGGGCCTTCAGGAATGAGCAGTTCTTC
CATSRDPLSGGRAFRNEQFF
>.|.|TRBJ2-1|TRBV29-1
TGCAGCGTTGATGGGGGAGGACGCTACAATGAGCAGTTCTTC
CSVDGGGRYNEQFF
>TRBD2|.|TRBJ2-5|TRBV5-1
TGCGCCAGCAGCTCCGCGCCCTCACCGGGACTACTAGAGACCCAGTACTTC
CASSSAPSPGLLETQYF
>.|.|TRBJ2-3|TRBV27
TGTGCCAGCAGTTTTAGGGGTCGGGATACGCAGTATTTT
CASSFRGRDTQYF
>.|.|TRBJ1-1|TRBV10-3
TGTGCCATCATCGGTAGCGGGAACACTGAAGCTTTCTTT
CAIIGSGNTEAFF
>TRBD1|.|TRBJ1-2|TRBV19
TGTGCCAGTCAGGGGGCTGAGGGTGGTGTATCTCATGGCTACACCTTC
CASQGAEGGVSHGYTF
>TRBD2|.|TRBJ2-3|TRBV7-9
TGTGCCAGCAGCTCGGCAAGTACTCCGGGAGGGCAGTATTTT
CASSSASTPGGQYF
>TRBD1|.|TRBJ1-4|TRBV29-1
TGCAGCGTCGTTCCGGGACAGAGAGGTGAAAAACTGTTTTTT
CSVVPGQRGEKLFF
>TRBD1|few|TRBJ1-1|TRBV27
TGTGCCAGCAGTAGGTGGACAGGGAACACTGAAGCTTTCTTT
CASSRWTGNTEAFF
>.|.|TRBJ1-2|TRBV6-2/TRBV6-3
TGTGCCAGCAGTTACTCGCTACTAGCTAACTATGGCTACACCTTC
CASSYSLLANYGYTF
>.|.|TRBJ1-5|TRBV4-3
TGCGCCAGCAGCCAGGACCCTTCGGGGTTAGGTCAGCCCCAGCATTTT
CASSQDPSGLGQPQHF
>.|.|TRBJ1-1|TRBV7-9
TGTGCCAGCAGCTTATTGGGGAGAGTAACCGAAGCTTTCTTT
CASSLLGRVTEAFF
>TRBD2|once|TRBJ2-3|TRBV10-1
TGCGCCAGCAGTGAGTCTCCGGGACTAGCGGGGGCAGATACGCAGTATTTT
CASSESPGLAGADTQYF
>TRBD2|.|TRBJ2-1|TRBV6-1
TGTGCCAGCAGTGAAAAGGGGACTAGCGGGAGCTCCTACAATGAGCAGTTCTTC
CASSEKGTSGSSYNEQFF
>.|.|TRBJ2-7|TRBV28
TGTGCCAGCAGTTTGGGCAGGGGTGCCTACGAGCAGTACTTC
CASSLGRGAYEQYF
>.|.|TRBJ1-2|TRBV28
TGTGCCAGCAGCCCTAACCCTCGCCACCCGGGTGGCTACACCTTC
CASSPNPRHPGGYTF
>.|.|TRBJ2-2|TRBV2
TGTGCCAGCAGCGGGGGTTGGGTCTCCGGGGAGCTGTTTTTT
CASSGGWVSGELFF
>.|.|TRBJ1-6|TRBV5-1
TGCGCCAGCAGCCCTGGACGGGGATCGTCACCCCTCCACTTT
CASSPGRGSSPLHF
>TRBD1|.|TRBJ2-7|TRBV10-3
TGTGCCATCAGTGCATCCAGGACAGGGTTATCTTACGAGCAGTACTTC
CAISASRTGLSYEQYF
>TRBD1|.|TRBJ1-6|TRBV7-2
TGTGCCAGCAGCTCACAGGGGAATATAGGTTCACCCCTCCACTTT
CASSSQGNIGSPLHF
>.|.|TRBJ2-3|TRBV7-3
TGTGCCAGCAGCTTCGGGGGGCACACAGATACGCAGTATTTT
CASSFGGHTDTQYF
>.|.|TRBJ2-1|TRBV3-1/TRBV3-2
TGTGCCAGCAGCCAAGGACTATCGCAGTTCTTC
CASSQGLSQFF
>.|.|TRBJ1-4|TRBV30
TGTGCCTGGAGTCCCGGGAAGTCATCTGGTGAAAAACTGTTTTTT
CAWSPGKSSGEKLFF
>.|.|TRBJ2-5|TRBV6-1
TGTGCCAGCAGTGATTGGCCCCAGGCAGAGACCCAGTACTTC
CASSDWPQAETQYF
>.|few|TRBJ1-5|TRBV6-6
TGTGCCAGCAGTTACTTACAGGAGCCCCAGCATTTT
CASSYLQEPQHF
>.|.|TRBJ1-2|TRBV7-9
TGTGCCAGCAGCTTAACGGGTGCCTATGGCTACACCTTC
CASSLTGAYGYTF
>TRBD1|.|TRBJ1-3|TRBV19
TGTGCCAGTAGTATCCAGGGGGGCTCTGGAAACACCATATATTTT
CASSIQGGSGNTIYF
>TRBD1|.|TRBJ1-6|TRBV4-1
TGCGCCAGCAGCGGGACAGGATATTCACCCCTCCACTTT
CASSGTGYSPLHF
>.|.|TRBJ1-3|TRBV11-2
TGTGCCAGCAGCGTACTTAGGGAGAATGTCCAATATTTT
CASSVLRENVQYF
>TRBD2|.|TRBJ2-3|TRBV9
TGTGCCAGCAGCGTAGTAGCGGGGGGGGACACAGATACGCAGTATTTT
CASSVVAGGDTDTQYF
>.|.|TRBJ1-5|TRBV7-2
TGTGCCAGCAGCCTCGTTTCGGGGATGGGTCAGCCCCAGCATTTT
CASSLVSGMGQPQHF
>TRBD1|.|TRBJ2-7|TRBV19
TGTGCCAGTAGTACCCGACAGGGGGCAAAGGCCTACGAGCAGTACTTC
CASSTRQGAKAYEQYF
>.|.|TRBJ1-4|TRBV5-1
TGCGCCAGCAGCTTACAGGGATATAATGAAAAACTGTTTTTT
CASSLQGYNEKLFF
>.|once|TRBJ2-1|TRBV5-1
TGCGCCAGCAGGCCTGGACTAACCGCTAGCTCCTACAATGAGCAGTTCTTC
CASRPGLTASSYNEQFF
>.|once|TRBJ1-6|TRBV11-2
TGTGCCAGCAGCCCCGGCGCCGCCCAGGATTCACCCCTCCACTTT
CASSPGAAQDSPLHF
>.|once|TRBJ2-7|TRBV4-1
TGCGCCAGCAGGAAGTTGGTAGGAGACCCCTACGAGCAGTACTTC
CASRKLVGDPYEQYF
>.|.|TRBJ2-7|TRBV7-8
TGTGCCAGCAGCGCTAGCGTCTTCTACGAGCAGTACTTC
CASSASVFYEQYF
>TRBD1|once|TRBJ2-1|TRBV16
TGTGCCAGCAGCCAATCAGGCACAGGGGAGAATGAGCAGTTCTTC
CASSQSGTGENEQFF
>.|.|TRBJ2-2|TRBV3-1/TRBV3-2
TGTGCCAGCAGCCAAGATTGGGGGCTTGACACCGGGGAGCTGTTTTTT
CASSQDWGLDTGELFF
>TRBD1|.|TRBJ1-3|TRBV27
TGTGCCAGCAGTCCCGGGACAGGGGGAAACACCATATATTTT
CASSPGTGGNTIYF
>TRBD2|.|TRBJ2-3|TRBV27
TGTGCCAGCAGTGGTAGACTAGCGGTACCCACAGATACGCAGTATTTT
CASSGRLAVPTDTQYF